The source of this T cell receptor beta chain is a study of PD-1 blockade in classical Hodgkin lymphoma. Overall study context: Each patient was given nivolumab 3 mg/kg through a vein every 2 weeks.

Every patient was affected by relapse after autologous stem cell transplantation, while exposure to brentuximab vedotin was not uniform. Researchers used magnetic negative selection to pull out pure CD4+ T cells from thawed PBMCs. Best response was recorded as complete response, partial response or progressive disease. V was trimmed by 3 bases and J by 3 bases, leaving 9 bases between them. The CDR3 is 14 residues long. Germline V gives CDR1 MDHEN, CDR2 SYDVKM. Whole-study results and caveats: Exclusion covered patients beginning nivolumab under 1 year post-ASCT. CD4+ TCR diversity rose significantly by C4D1, and CD8+ TCR diversity did not.

Notes on this clone: Antigen unknown.

Generated by immunoSEQ multiplex PCR, the TCRdb table keeps only in-frame clones and is missing some. The table includes under 30,000 clones, approximately 85% detected once. This rearrangement joins TRBV28 to TRBJ2-1; D unclear. This specimen consisted of CD4+ T cells from blood, obtained at baseline. This TCR was recovered from a human donor with classical Hodgkin lymphoma. The CDR3 here is CASSLEGRYNEQFF. The CDR3 coding sequence is TGTGCCAGCAGTTTGGAAGGTCGCTACAATGAGCAGTTCTTC.